The rows below give T cell receptor beta chains drawn from one sample of a study of blood T cell repertoires in COVID-19. Measured with immunoSEQ multiplex PCR; TCRdb has only the in-frame clones, and not every one. The profile covers more than 250,000 clones, with 80% to 90% appearing a single time and 2.2% taken by the ten largest. Sample: PBMCs or T cells enriched from blood (not recorded which). The receptor set was obtained from a man aged 25-45 years who had recovered from COVID-19. The CDR3 runs from the conserved cysteine through the conserved F or W. The D gene is left open where the match is weak. Size values are once, few and many counts, or a class for expanded clones, and some rows have none.

J gene | D gene | clone size | V gene | CDR3 protein | CDR3 DNA
TRBJ1-4 | TRBD1 | once | TRBV2 | CASRPTPGQGSEKLFF | TGTGCCAGCAGACCTACTCCGGGACAGGGGAGCGAAAAACTGTTTTTT
TRBJ2-2 | TRBD2 | NA | TRBV30 | CAPYPKGVGGGDTGELFF | TGTGCCCCCTACCCTAAAGGGGTTGGCGGGGGGGACACCGGGGAGCTGTTTTTT
TRBJ2-4 | NA | NA | TRBV7-2 | CASSQSRVAKNIQYF | TGTGCCAGCAGCCAAAGCAGGGTAGCCAAAAACATTCAGTACTTC
TRBJ2-7 | TRBD1 | NA | TRBV5-6 | CASSRRTGDYEQYF | TGTGCCAGCAGCCGCCGGACAGGAGACTACGAGCAGTACTTC
TRBJ2-1 | NA | NA | TRBV7-2 | CASSLPLGRGLYNEQFF | TGTGCCAGCAGCCTCCCGCTAGGTCGAGGTCTTTACAATGAGCAGTTCTTC
TRBJ1-4 | TRBD1 | NA | TRBV5-5 | CASSLYGQVVEKLFF | TGTGCCAGCAGCCTTTACGGACAGGTCGTCGAAAAACTGTTTTTT
TRBJ1-3 | TRBD1 | once | TRBV6-5 | CASRRTGSGNTIYF | TGTGCCAGCAGGAGGACAGGGAGCGGAAACACCATATATTTT
TRBJ1-1 | NA | NA | TRBV7-9 | CASSLVVPAAEAFF | TGTGCCAGCAGCTTAGTGGTACCCGCGGCTGAAGCTTTCTTT
TRBJ2-2 | TRBD2 | few | TRBV5-1 | CASTWDSGGNTGELFF | TGCGCCAGCACCTGGGATAGCGGGGGAAACACCGGGGAGCTGTTTTTT
TRBJ2-5 | TRBD2 | NA | TRBV28 | CASTEGLAGGRETQYF | TGTGCCAGCACCGAGGGTTTAGCGGGGGGCAGAGAGACCCAGTACTTC
TRBJ2-1 | TRBD2 | NA | TRBV12-5 | CASGPGTSGGFYEQFF | TGTGCTAGTGGTCCGGGGACTAGCGGGGGTTTCTATGAGCAGTTCTTC
TRBJ1-2 | TRBD1 | NA | TRBV7-9 | CASSSSLQGTANYGYTF | TGTGCCAGCAGCTCATCCCTACAGGGGACAGCTAACTATGGCTACACCTTC
TRBJ1-2 | TRBD1 | NA | TRBV9 | CASSVGQGAYGYTF | TGTGCCAGCAGCGTGGGACAGGGGGCTTATGGCTACACCTTC
TRBJ1-1 | NA | few | TRBV27 | CASSSTVMNTEAFF | TGTGCCAGCAGTTCGACAGTCATGAACACTGAAGCTTTCTTT
TRBJ1-6 | NA | NA | TRBV19 | CASSGLNNSPLHF | TGTGCCAGTAGCGGTTTAAACAATTCACCCCTCCACTTT
TRBJ1-2 | NA | NA | TRBV19 | CASKGDSGGNGYTF | TGTGCCAGTAAAGGGGATTCGGGTGGAAATGGCTACACCTTC
TRBJ2-7 | TRBD2 | NA | TRBV5-1 | CASSQSGGTYEQYF | TGCGCCAGCAGCCAGAGCGGGGGTACCTACGAGCAGTACTTC
TRBJ1-2 | NA | NA | TRBV5-8 | CASSLDRAVNGYTF | TGTGCCAGCAGCTTGGACAGGGCGGTTAATGGCTACACCTTC
TRBJ1-2 | NA | NA | TRBV29-1 | CSVAPSPPSGHGYTF | TGCAGCGTTGCCCCATCCCCCCCAAGCGGCCATGGCTACACCTTC